This TCR beta chain appears in the sequencing data of a study of shared clonotypes between healthy human individuals. For the study at large: Donors had three CD4 naive, three CD4 memory, two CD8 naive and one CD8 memory plate apiece.

This clone was picked up one time. Other DNA sequences within the sample encode an identical CDR3. CDR1 MNHEY and CDR2 SMNVEV come from the germline V gene (reference sequence). The length of the CDR3 is 13 residues. V was pared by 3 bases and J by 3 bases, with 8 bases between. Only CD45RO-negative cells positively selected for CCR7 counted as naive CD8 cells, so terminally differentiated effector memory CD45RA+ cells were excluded. The donors, all of them Caucasian adults, lived in Nashville, Tennessee. Replicate PCRs for sorted subsets used 200 ng DNA; this equaled about 30,000 T cell genomes. Some clones are missing from TCRdb's copy, which holds only in-frame ones; the method was immunoSEQ multiplex PCR. The table records over 2,000,000 clones, 90% to 95% of them present only once.

The receptor comes from a man younger than 30 in good health. Some clones in this sample may be carry-over from other donors' samples. What was sequenced was naive CD8+ T cells from PBMCs. V usage is TRBV27 and J usage is TRBJ1-1; D is ambiguous. The CDR3 sequence: CASSLGGDTEAFF. The DNA of the CDR3 is TGTGCCAGCAGTTTGGGCGGAGACACTGAAGCTTTCTTT.